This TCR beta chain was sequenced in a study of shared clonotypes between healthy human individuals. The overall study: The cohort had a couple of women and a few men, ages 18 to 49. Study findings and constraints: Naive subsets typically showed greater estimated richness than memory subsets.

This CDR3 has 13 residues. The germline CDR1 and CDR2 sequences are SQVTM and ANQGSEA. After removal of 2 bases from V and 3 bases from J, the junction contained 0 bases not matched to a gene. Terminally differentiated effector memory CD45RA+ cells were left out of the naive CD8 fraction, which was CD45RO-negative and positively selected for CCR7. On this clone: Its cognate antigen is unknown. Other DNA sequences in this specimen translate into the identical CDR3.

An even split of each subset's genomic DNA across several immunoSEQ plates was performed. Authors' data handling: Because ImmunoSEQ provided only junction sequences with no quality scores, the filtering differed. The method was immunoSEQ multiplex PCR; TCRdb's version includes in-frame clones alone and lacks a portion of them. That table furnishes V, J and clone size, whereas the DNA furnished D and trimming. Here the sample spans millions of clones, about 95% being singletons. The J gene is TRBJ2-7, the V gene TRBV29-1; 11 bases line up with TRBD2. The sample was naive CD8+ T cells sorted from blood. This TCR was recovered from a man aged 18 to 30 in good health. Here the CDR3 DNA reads TGCAGCGTTGAAACTAGCGGGAGCTACGAGCAGTACTTC. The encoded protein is CSVETSGSYEQYF.